Sequencing of this TCR beta chain was carried out in a study of T cells in localized non-small cell lung cancer. Overall study findings and caveats: Median roughly 57 top-100 tumor clones were shared with paired adjacent lung. In the blood, greater T cell density corresponded to longer overall survival. Uninvolved adjacent lung had higher T cell clonality than tumor and all other tissues.

A word on this clone: What it binds is unknown.

Germline V CDR1 and CDR2: MDHEN, SYDVKM. The V segment lost 2 bases and the J segment 4 bases; nucleotides outside the gene matches: 7. This CDR3 has 15 residues. Profiling relied on immunoSEQ multiplex PCR, and the TCRdb table lists in-frame clones only, not all of them. The sample comprises 70,000 to 95,000 clones, approximately 91% of which are singletons, and over 4% rests with the top ten. The chain couples TRBV28 to TRBJ1-1; 7 bases align to TRBD1. This receptor was obtained from a woman between 40 and 69 years old with stage II squamous cell lung carcinoma. Material: PBMCs, obtained before any cancer treatment. CDR3: CASSLVPGGGTEAFF. The DNA for the CDR3 is TGTGCCAGCAGTTTAGTACCAGGGGGAGGCACTGAAGCTTTCTTT.